One sample yielded the 11 T cell receptor beta chains listed below, sequenced in a study of shared clonotypes between healthy human individuals. Repertoires were generated with immunoSEQ multiplex PCR, while TCRdb's copy carries only in-frame clones and drops some. The data hold more than 2 million clones, with roughly 95% observed a single time. Sequenced: naive CD4+ T cells sorted from blood. Subset in this sample: CD45RA+ positively selected. These receptors came from a young man in good health.

The chain links TRBV28 to TRBJ1-1, with D unresolved. Germline V gene lookup returns CDR1 MDHEN and CDR2 SYDVKM. Trimming took off 4 bases at V and 4 bases at J, with 10 bases between the two ends. The CDR3 spans 13 residues. Here the CDR3 reads CASSSPVVTEAFF. The CDR3 nucleotides are TGTGCCAGCAGTTCTCCGGTCGTCACTGAAGCTTTCTTT.

The CDR3 spells CASSLGGSRELFF. The DNA of the CDR3 is TGTGCCAGCAGCTTAGGCGGGAGCAGGGAGCTGTTTTTT. V and J are TRBV7-2 and TRBJ2-2; TRBD2 matches 7 bases. Germline V gene sequence: CDR1 SGHTA, CDR2 FQGNSA. The length of the CDR3 is 13 residues. V was pared by 1 base and J by 9 bases, with 2 bases of the junction left unmatched.

The chain carries TRBV11-3 and TRBJ2-1; 8 positions agree with TRBD1. This CDR3 has 14 residues. V shed 5 bases and J 5 bases; nucleotides not matched to a gene: 5. Germline V gene lookup returns CDR1 SGHNT and CDR2 YENEEA. This CDR3 is CASSPGQGNNEQFF. CDR3 sequence (DNA): TGTGCCAGCAGCCCCGGACAGGGAAACAATGAGCAGTTCTTC.

The rearrangement uses TRBV7-9 and TRBJ2-3, with 8 bases aligning to TRBD2. The germline V gene encodes CDR1 SEHNR and CDR2 FQNEAQ (reference sequence). This CDR3 is built from 17 residues. The V gene end was trimmed by 5 bases and the J gene end by 5 bases; junction bases not matched to a gene: 15. CDR3 coding DNA: TGTGCCAGCAGCCAGTATCCGCGGACTAGCACGGAAGATACGCAGTATTTT. Translated: CASSQYPRTSTEDTQYF.

Here the CDR3 reads CASSPPVSTGELFF. The CDR3 bases are TGCGCCAGCAGCCCCCCGGTTAGCACCGGGGAGCTGTTTTTT. The rearrangement joins TRBV4-1 to TRBJ2-2; D remains unclear. Germline CDR1 and CDR2: MGHRA and YSYEKL. Trimming took 4 bases from V and 4 from J, leaving 10 bases between them. The CDR3 covers 14 residues.

V and J are TRBV11-2 and TRBJ2-7, with 7 bases identical to TRBD1. The junction had 8 bases not matched to a gene; V was cut back by 3 bases and J by 3 bases. CDR3 size: 15 residues. Germline V lookup: CDR1 SGHAT, CDR2 FQNNGV. CDR3: CASSLGQSKGYEQYF. CDR3 bases: TGTGCCAGCAGCTTGGGACAGTCAAAGGGCTACGAGCAGTACTTC.

Comments on this clone: This sample also contains other DNA sequences that code for the same CDR3. CDR3 loop: CASSYSGQGGYGYTF. The CDR3 DNA reads TGTGCCAGCAGTTATTCTGGACAGGGTGGTTATGGCTACACCTTC. V and J are TRBV6-5 and TRBJ1-2; TRBD1 agrees at 8 bases. CDR3 size: 15 residues. V was clipped by 3 bases and J by 5 bases; unmatched bases: 8. CDR1 MNHEY and CDR2 SVGAGI come from the germline V gene.

The chain carries TRBV6-6 and TRBJ2-7, with no clear D. The V gene's germline CDR1 is MNHNY and CDR2 SVGAGI (reference sequence). The CDR3 extends over 14 amino acids. V lost 2 bases and J lost 2, with 10 bases in between. CDR3 loop: CASSYEPRAYEQYF. Written as DNA, the CDR3 is TGTGCCAGCAGTTACGAACCTAGGGCCTACGAGCAGTACTTC.

A remark on this clone: One end of the junction does not line up with germline, which may come from a read error. The chain's CDR3 is CASSLALSGTSGVVF. The CDR3 DNA follows: TGTGCCAGCAGCTTAGCCTTATCCGGGACTAGCGGGGTCGTGTTT. J is TRBJ2-3 and V is TRBV7-2; 13 nucleotides line up with TRBD2. Germline loops: CDR1 SGHTA, CDR2 FQGNSA. The CDR3 totals 15 residues. Based on the CDR3 plus reference TRBV7-2 and TRBJ2-3, the full variable domain is GAGVSQSPSNKVTEKGKDVELRCDPISGHTALYWYRQSLGQGLEFLIYFQGNSAPDKSGLPSDRFSAERTGGSVSTLTIQRTQQEDSAVYLCASSLALSGTSGVVFGPGTRLTVL.

This chain joins TRBV4-3 and TRBJ2-7, with 9 bases that match TRBD1. V gave up 1 base and J gave up 0 bases; unmatched junction bases: 7. This CDR3 contains 17 residues. Per the germline V gene, CDR1 is LGHNA and CDR2 is YSLEER. CDR3 in amino acids: CASSQGTGTGISYEQYF. CDR3 in DNA: TGCGCCAGCAGCCAAGGGACCGGGACAGGGATCTCCTACGAGCAGTACTTC.

This chain joins TRBV30 and TRBJ2-5, with TRBD2 matching 7 bases. V gave up 0 bases and J gave up 2 bases; unmatched junction bases: 9. This CDR3 has 16 amino acids. Germline values: CDR1 GTSNPN, CDR2 SVGIG (reference sequence). The CDR3 DNA sequence: TGTGCCTGGAGTGTCTGGGGGAGGGATCGGCAAGAGACCCAGTACTTC. It codes for CAWSVWGRDRQETQYF.